This TCR beta chain appears in the sequencing data of a study of shared clonotypes between healthy human individuals. The study, taken as a whole, reports: An anticipated effect of sequencing depth on clonotype sharing among donors was recognized. Against clonotypes common to all four donors, non-shared ones had lower generation probabilities.

Genomic DNA of every subset was divided equally among multiple immunoSEQ plates. Measured with immunoSEQ multiplex PCR; TCRdb has only the in-frame clones, and not every one. The sample lists roughly 1.4 million clones, less than 99% seen once, with about 0.35% in the top ten. In germline, CDR1 is KGHSH, CDR2 LQKENI. The V and J ends lost 8 bases and 0 bases respectively, with 13 bases between them. This CDR3 contains 15 residues. Worth noting for this clone: The antigen is undetermined.

What was sequenced was naive CD4+ T cells sorted from blood. Sample subset: CD45RA+ positively selected. V and J are TRBV18 and TRBJ1-4; D may be TRBD1 (5 bases). This TCR came from a young man in good health. The CDR3 nucleotides are TGTGCCAGCCTGAAAGACAGTACAACTAATGAAAAACTGTTTTTT. This translates into CASLKDSTTNEKLFF.